A single sample gave rise to the 23 T cell receptor beta chains below, sequenced in a study of T cells in Graves' hyperthyroidism and ophthalmopathy. RNA transcripts were the template for amplifying TCR beta CDR3 regions. A first-round RT-PCR of the TCR CDR3 used the HTBI primer set. TCRdb analysed the multiplex PCR reads with MiXCR anew, one entry per CDR3 protein. The profile shows 600,000 or so distinct CDR3 sequences, 13% to 15% of them singletons. What was sequenced was blood. These receptors were taken from a woman younger than 35 with Graves' ophthalmopathy.

The chain links TRBV29-1 to TRBJ1-1, with D uncertain. Germline CDR1 reads SQVTM; CDR2 reads ANQGSEA. This CDR3 is 12 amino acids long. CDR3 bases: TGCACCGCCGACGGTCGGAACACTGAAGCTTTCTTT. This translates into CTADGRNTEAFF. Full variable domain (outside the CDR3, taken from reference TRBV29-1 and TRBJ1-1): SAVISQKPSRDICQRGTSLTIQCQVDSQVTMMFWYRQQPGQSLTLIATANQGSEATYESGFVIDKFPISRPNLTFSTLTVSNMSPEDSSIYLCTADGRNTEAFFGQGTRLTVV.

This clonotype was counted a few times. The chain employs TRBV4-3 and TRBJ2-7; 8 positions match TRBD2. Losses at the gene ends were 1 base for V and 4 bases for J; bases not matched to a gene: 3. Germline CDR1 and CDR2: LGHNA and YSLEER. This CDR3 comprises 14 residues. CDR3 protein: CASSQGREVYEQYF. The CDR3 DNA is TGCGCCAGCAGCCAAGGGCGGGAGGTTTACGAGCAGTACTTC.

The CDR3 is CASTNNRDRGRETQYF. The CDR3 coding sequence is TGTGCCAGCACCAATAATCGGGACAGGGGGCGAGAGACCCAGTACTTC. The chain recombines TRBV6-2 or TRBV6-3 with TRBJ2-5; 12 bases fit TRBD1. The V and J ends lost 7 bases and 4 bases, in that order; junction bases with no gene match: 10. The CDR3 is made up of 16 amino acids. CDR1 MNHEY and CDR2 SVGEGT come from the germline V gene.

The table lists this clonotype with many counts. The rearrangement joins TRBV19 to TRBJ2-7, with D unclear. The V end was cut by 7 bases, the J end by 4 bases, with 8 bases between. Germline V gene lookup returns CDR1 LNHDA and CDR2 SQIVND (reference sequence). The CDR3 loop spans 11 amino acids. This CDR3 reads CASILVYEQYF. CDR3 nucleotides: TGTGCCAGTATCCTTGTTTACGAGCAGTACTTC.

This clonotype was seen at least ten times. The chain combines TRBV12-3 or TRBV12-4 with TRBJ2-5, with 7 bases matching TRBD1. V dropped 5 bases and J dropped 5; count of bases not matched to a gene: 11. The CDR3 covers 15 residues. CDR3 amino acids: CASSPTTGFGETQYF. CDR3 DNA: TGTGCCAGCAGTCCCACGACAGGGTTTGGGGAGACCCAGTACTTC.

This clonotype was counted at least ten times. This chain joins TRBV18 and TRBJ1-6; tentatively, D is TRBD1 (5 bases). Per the germline V gene, CDR1 is KGHSH and CDR2 is LQKENI. CDR3 length: 13 amino acids. V was shortened by 3 bases and J by 10 bases, with 10 bases between the two germline ends. DNA for the CDR3: TGTGCCAGCTCACCTGATGACAGCTCACCCCTCCACTTT. Protein sequence: CASSPDDSSPLHF.

The genes are TRBV4-1 and TRBJ1-5; D might be TRBD1 (5 bases). This CDR3 has 16 residues. The V gene lost 4 bases and the J gene lost 3 bases, with 16 bases spanning the gap. Germline assignment: CDR1 MGHRA and CDR2 YSYEKL. The CDR3 DNA is TGCGCCAGCAGCCCGAATGCGGGGGGAGACAATCAGCCCCAGCATTTT. This gives the protein CASSPNAGGDNQPQHF.

This clonotype was observed a few times. V usage is TRBV4-1 and J usage is TRBJ1-5; D not certain. V lost 0 bases and J lost 4, with 13 bases in between. This CDR3 has 16 residues. The germline V gene encodes CDR1 MGHRA and CDR2 YSYEKL. The CDR3 reads CASSQEGKGMNQPQHF. CDR3 in DNA: TGCGCCAGCAGCCAAGAAGGGAAGGGAATGAATCAGCCCCAGCATTTT.

The chain joins TRBV3-1 to TRBJ2-1; perhaps TRBD2 as D (6 bases). Germline CDR1 LGHDT, CDR2 YNNKEL (reference sequence). V was clipped by 0 bases and J by 4 bases, with 10 bases between them. The CDR3 loop spans 15 amino acids. CDR3 residues: CASSQDYSGYNEQFF. CDR3 coding DNA: TGTGCCAGCAGCCAAGATTATAGCGGATACAATGAGCAGTTCTTC.

The table lists this clonotype with many counts. CDR3: CASSYQPQGSYNEQFF. The CDR3 region has the DNA TGTGCCAGCAGTTACCAACCACAGGGGTCCTACAATGAGCAGTTCTTC. The chain employs TRBV6-5 and TRBJ2-1; 7 bases match TRBD1. V shed 2 bases, J shed 1 base, and the junction held 5 bases outside the gene matches. The CDR3 runs to 16 residues. Per the germline V gene, CDR1 is MNHEY and CDR2 is SVGAGI.

The table lists this clonotype with a count of one. The chain carries TRBV7-8 and TRBJ2-3, with TRBD2 identical over 14 bases. The germline CDR1 and CDR2 sequences are SGHVS and FQNEAQ. Losses at the gene ends were 7 bases for V and 1 base for J; bases not matched to a gene: 16. The CDR3 sequence is 20 residues long. CDR3 amino acids: CASKLRRTGTSGSGTDTQYF. The CDR3 DNA sequence: TGTGCCAGCAAATTGCGAAGAACCGGGACTAGCGGGAGCGGCACAGATACGCAGTATTTT.

This clonotype has a handful of counts. The V gene is TRBV7-9, the J gene TRBJ2-2, with 8 positions matching TRBD1. The V gene's germline CDR1 is SEHNR and CDR2 FQNEAQ (reference sequence). V gave up 5 bases and J gave up 5 bases; unmatched junction bases: 7. This CDR3 is built from 15 residues. CDR3 bases: TGTGCCAGCAGCGGGTGGACAGGGCAAACCGGGGAGCTGTTTTTT. Protein: CASSGWTGQTGELFF.

This clonotype was counted at least ten times. The rearrangement joins TRBV11-1 to TRBJ2-1; unclear D gene. Germline V lookup: CDR1 SGHAT, CDR2 FQDESV (reference sequence). CDR3 length equals 15 residues. Trimming left V 1 base short and J 8 bases short, with 15 bases between. This CDR3 is CASSLVAGYGDEQFF. The CDR3 coding sequence is TGTGCCAGCAGCTTAGTTGCCGGATATGGGGATGAGCAGTTCTTC.

The gene calls are TRBV9 and TRBJ2-7; 8 bases match TRBD2. From germline, CDR1 is SGDLS and CDR2 YYNGEE. V shed 6 bases, J shed 3 bases, and the junction held 11 bases outside the gene matches. The CDR3 has 15 residues. The CDR3 region has the DNA TGTGCCAGCACGCCGGGACTAGTGAGCGTCTACGAGCAGTACTTC. This sequence encodes CASTPGLVSVYEQYF.

In this sample, this clonotype turned up a few times. Here the CDR3 DNA reads TGTGCCAGTAACCCCACCCACACTAGCGGATACAATGAGCAGTTCTTC. Its translation is CASNPTHTSGYNEQFF. The chain is built from TRBV19 and TRBJ2-1; 8 bases align to TRBD2. After removal of 7 bases from V and 4 bases from J, the junction contained 12 bases not matched to a gene. CDR1 is LNHDA and CDR2 is SQIVND in the germline V gene (reference sequence). The length of the CDR3 is 16 residues.

V is TRBV18 and J is TRBJ2-1, with 12 bases fitting TRBD2. Trimming at V came to 3 bases and at J to 7 bases, leaving 4 bases not matched to a gene. Germline CDR1 KGHSH, CDR2 LQKENI. The CDR3 has 15 residues. The CDR3 coding sequence is TGTGCCAGCTCACCCCCTAGCGGGAGGGTTAATGAGCAGTTCTTC. Translating it yields CASSPPSGRVNEQFF.

The chain joins TRBV7-9 to TRBJ2-3; 8 nucleotides line up with TRBD2. The CDR3 totals 19 residues. The germline V gene encodes CDR1 SEHNR and CDR2 FQNEAQ (reference sequence). The junction had 17 bases not matched to a gene; V was cut back by 5 bases and J by 1 base. The chain's CDR3 is CASSRGAGRGAIRTDTQYF. The CDR3 DNA reads TGTGCCAGCAGCCGCGGGGCCGGGCGGGGGGCGATACGCACAGATACGCAGTATTTT. Supplemented by reference TRBV7-9 and TRBJ2-3, the full variable domain reads DTGVSQNPRHKITKRGQNVTFRCDPISEHNRLYWYRQTLGQGPEFLTYFQNEAQLEKSRLLSDRFSAERPKGSFSTLEIQRTEQGDSAMYLCASSRGAGRGAIRTDTQYFGPGTRLTVL.

Concerning this clonotype itself: Because the CDR3's place on the DNA is in doubt, the DNA is left out and the CDR3 is given as listed by TCRdb. This sequence joins TRBV7-2 and TRBJ2-3. The V gene's germline CDR1 is SGHTA and CDR2 FQGNSA. The CDR3 is 19 amino acids in total, end residues counted. The CDR3 spells CASSFYICSAYGSTDTQYF.

There are a few counts of this clonotype. The chain couples TRBV5-8 to TRBJ1-2, with unresolved D. This CDR3 is built from 15 residues. Trimming removed 0 bases from V and 0 bases from J, with 9 bases in between. Germline CDR1 SGHTS, CDR2 YDEGEE. The DNA of the CDR3 is TGTGCCAGCAGCTTGGGACTTCGAGCTAACTATGGCTACACCTTC. Its translation is CASSLGLRANYGYTF.

Comment on this clonotype: This could be a read error, since a much larger clone is one nucleotide away. CDR3 loop: CASTHRPRDSGLYEQYF. CDR3 in DNA: TGTGCCAGCACCCACCGCCCCCGGGACAGTGGCCTCTACGAGCAGTACTTC. The chain links TRBV7-2 to TRBJ2-7; 7 nucleotides match TRBD1. Germline V CDR1 and CDR2: SGHTA, FQGNSA. V lost 7 bases, J lost 3 bases, and 18 bases stayed unmatched. The CDR3 loop spans 17 amino acids.

To note about this clonotype: A much larger clonotype is one base distant, so this may be a read error. V is TRBV6-1 and J is TRBJ1-6; tentative D call: TRBD1 (6 bases). This CDR3 is built from 14 residues. V lost 8 bases and J lost 11, with 19 bases in between. Germline CDR1 reads MNHNS; CDR2 reads SASEGT. As DNA, the CDR3 is TGTGCCAGCGCACAGGGTCGATGGGATCCACCCCTCCACTTT. Encoded protein: CASAQGRWDPPLHF.

The chain employs TRBV30 and TRBJ2-2; 14 nucleotides align to TRBD2. The V and J ends lost 2 bases and 5 bases, in that order; junction bases with no gene match: 7. The CDR3 is 17 amino acids. Looked up from germline, CDR1 is GTSNPN and CDR2 is SVGIG (reference sequence). The CDR3 DNA follows: TGTGCCTGGAGTTTATCCCGGACTAGCGGGAGGACCGGGGAGCTGTTTTTT. Translation: CAWSLSRTSGRTGELFF.

This clonotype came up a few times. This chain joins TRBV7-6 and TRBJ2-1; 11 positions agree with TRBD1. The trim removed 1 base at V and 8 bases at J, leaving 4 bases unmatched. The CDR3 is 15 amino acids. CDR1 and CDR2 (germline): SGHVS, FNYEAQ. Here the CDR3 reads CASSLGTGGGDEQFF. CDR3 in DNA: TGTGCCAGCAGCTTAGGGACAGGGGGCGGCGATGAGCAGTTCTTC.